The 26 T cell receptor beta chains below were found in one sample sequenced in a study of shared T cell receptors in the human thymus. Sequenced by immunoSEQ multiplex PCR; TCRdb stores in-frame clones only, minus some. The repertoire holds 550,000 to 800,000 clones, with roughly 85% as singletons. These data also featured in a second study, about human thymus T cells.

Sequencing was performed on thymocytes. The receptor set was obtained from a girl younger than two with a congenital heart defect.

The rearrangement uses TRBV5-6 and TRBJ1-5; no clear D. The CDR3 extends over 16 amino acids. With 0 bases removed from V and 4 bases from J, the gap between germline ends came to 14 bases. CDR1 is SGHDT and CDR2 is YYEEEE in the germline V gene. CDR3 DNA sequence: TGTGCCAGCAGCTTGGGATCAGACGACAAGAATCAGCCCCAGCATTTT. Protein: CASSLGSDDKNQPQHF.

The J gene is TRBJ1-6, the V gene TRBV6-1; 7 nucleotides line up with TRBD1. This CDR3 region has 13 residues. With 4 bases clipped from V and 10 bases from J, the junction kept 4 bases outside the gene matches. From germline, CDR1 is MNHNS and CDR2 SASEGT. The CDR3 nucleotides read TGTGCCAGCAGTGGAGGGACAGACTCACCCCTCCACTTT. It is translated as CASSGGTDSPLHF.

Worth noting for this clone: This same CDR3 is encoded by further DNA sequences in the sample. This chain connects TRBV2 to TRBJ2-7; 11 nucleotides agree with TRBD2. There are 12 residues in the CDR3. With 8 bases clipped from V and 6 bases from J, the junction kept 3 bases outside the gene matches. Germline CDR1 and CDR2: SNHLY and FYNNEI. Here the CDR3 DNA reads TGTGCCAGCGATGGGACTAGCGGCGAGCAGTACTTC. This gives the protein CASDGTSGEQYF.

As to this clone: In the same sample, other DNA sequences code for this CDR3. The CDR3 DNA is TGTGCCAGCAGTTTTCGTCAGGGGGATGGCTACACCTTC. Its translation is CASSFRQGDGYTF. The chain employs TRBV27 and TRBJ1-2; 7 nucleotides agree with TRBD1. The V gene end was trimmed by 3 bases and the J gene end by 6 bases; junction bases not matched to a gene: 4. Germline V gene sequence: CDR1 MNHEY, CDR2 SMNVEV (reference sequence). The CDR3 is 13 residues long.

The chain carries TRBV27 and TRBJ1-1, with a possible D match to TRBD1 (6 bases). The V gene's germline CDR1 is MNHEY and CDR2 SMNVEV (reference sequence). Trimming shortened V by 6 bases and J by 1 base, and 12 bases separated the two germline ends. The CDR3 has 14 residues. This CDR3 reads CASRPDRPNTEAFF. The CDR3 region has the DNA TGTGCCAGCAGACCCGACAGGCCGAACACTGAAGCTTTCTTT.

The J gene is TRBJ2-1, the V gene TRBV9; 7 bases are a match to TRBD1. CDR1 SGDLS and CDR2 YYNGEE come from the germline V gene. Trimming at V came to 3 bases and at J to 7 bases, leaving 7 bases not matched to a gene. The CDR3 loop spans 14 amino acids. CDR3 nucleotide sequence: TGTGCCAGCAGCGAGACGGGGACAGCGAATGAGCAGTTCTTC. Its translation is CASSETGTANEQFF.

The chain is built from TRBV28 and TRBJ2-7, with TRBD1 matching 8 bases. Losses at the gene ends were 2 bases for V and 3 bases for J; bases not matched to a gene: 15. Germline values: CDR1 MDHEN, CDR2 SYDVKM. The CDR3 is 18 residues long. The CDR3: CASSLRWSPDREHYEQYF. CDR3 DNA sequence: TGTGCCAGCAGTTTAAGGTGGAGCCCGGACAGGGAACACTACGAGCAGTACTTC.

This clone has only a few counts. The rearrangement links TRBV4-1 to TRBJ2-7; 9 bases match TRBD2. The ends lost 3 bases at V and 4 bases at J; junction bases unmatched: 1. The CDR3 contains 13 residues. In germline, CDR1 is MGHRA, CDR2 YSYEKL. The CDR3 bases are TGCGCCAGCAGCCAGGGACTAGCTTACGAGCAGTACTTC. Translated: CASSQGLAYEQYF.

The chain is built from TRBV5-6 and TRBJ2-5, with TRBD2 identical over 10 bases. The CDR3 extends over 15 amino acids. V was clipped by 3 bases and J by 4 bases; unmatched bases: 6. CDR1 is SGHDT, CDR2 YYEEEE, per germline. The CDR3 protein is CASSCKRGGLETQYF. CDR3 bases: TGTGCCAGCAGCTGCAAGCGGGGGGGCCTAGAGACCCAGTACTTC.

The chain recombines TRBV4-1 with TRBJ1-5; D is undetermined. The CDR3 runs 13 residues. CDR1 and CDR2 (germline): MGHRA, YSYEKL. V dropped 0 bases and J dropped 7 bases, with 7 bases sitting between them. The CDR3 DNA sequence: TGCGCCAGCAGCCAAGACCCCCAGCAGCCCCAGCATTTT. Protein: CASSQDPQQPQHF.

The chain links TRBV28 to TRBJ2-1, with 10 bases matching TRBD1. With V trimmed by 6 bases and J by 4 bases, 3 bases remained unmatched. CDR3 size: 14 residues. Germline values: CDR1 MDHEN, CDR2 SYDVKM. DNA of the CDR3: TGTGCCAGCAGACGGACAGGGGGATACAATGAGCAGTTCTTC. Translation: CASRRTGGYNEQFF.

The V gene is TRBV27, the J gene TRBJ2-2, with D perhaps matching TRBD2 (6 bases). From germline, CDR1 is MNHEY and CDR2 SMNVEV (reference sequence). The V end was cut by 0 bases, the J end by 0 bases, with 8 bases between. There are 16 residues in the CDR3. In nucleotides, the CDR3 is TGTGCCAGCAGTTTATCAGGAGGGACGAACACCGGGGAGCTGTTTTTT. This codes for CASSLSGGTNTGELFF.

Only a few counts were recorded for this clone. Other DNA sequences in the sample encode the same CDR3. The genes are TRBV4-1 and TRBJ2-3; 13 bases match TRBD2. V gave up 0 bases and J gave up 5 bases; unmatched junction bases: 5. The CDR3 runs to 17 residues. Germline assignment: CDR1 MGHRA and CDR2 YSYEKL. The CDR3 coding sequence is TGCGCCAGCAGCCAAGAACTAGCGGGGGGGCCTGGAGATACGCAGTATTTT. It codes for CASSQELAGGPGDTQYF.

V and J are TRBV25-1 and TRBJ2-1, with D maybe TRBD1 (8 bases). Germline CDR1 and CDR2: MGHDK and SYGVNS. The CDR3 has 18 residues. V was cut by 4 bases and J by 2 bases, with 21 bases left in between. The CDR3: CASSVSPYRGGTYNEQFF. As DNA, the CDR3 is TGTGCCAGCAGTGTCTCCCCCTACAGGGGGGGTACCTACAATGAGCAGTTCTTC. Looking up the rest from reference TRBV25-1 and TRBJ2-1 gives the full variable domain: EADIYQTPRYLVIGTGKKITLECSQTMGHDKMYWYQQDPGMELHLIHYSYGVNSTEKGDLSSESTVSRIRTEHFPLTLESARPSHTSQYLCASSVSPYRGGTYNEQFFGPGTRLTVL.

V usage is TRBV10-2 and J usage is TRBJ2-7; a weak D match, TRBD1 (5 bases). This CDR3 spans 18 amino acids. The germline gives CDR1 WSHSY, CDR2 SAAADI. Trimming took 3 bases from V and 2 from J, leaving 23 bases between them. CDR3: CASSDGAVGKISAYEQYF. CDR3 DNA sequence: TGCGCCAGCAGTGATGGGGCAGTGGGAAAAATCAGCGCCTACGAGCAGTACTTC.

This sequence joins TRBV7-2 and TRBJ1-1; no clear D. Trimming shortened V by 1 base and J by 0 bases, and 12 bases separated the two germline ends. This CDR3 has 16 amino acids. Per germline, CDR1 SGHTA and CDR2 FQGNSA. CDR3 sequence reads: CASSLESSGVNTEAFF. The CDR3, as DNA: TGTGCCAGCAGCTTAGAGAGTTCAGGCGTGAACACTGAAGCTTTCTTT.

J is TRBJ2-1 and V is TRBV14; 11 bases agree with TRBD2. The germline gives CDR1 SGHDN, CDR2 FVKESK. J lost 5 bases, V lost 5 bases, and 11 bases had no gene match. The CDR3 has 17 amino acids. This CDR3 is CASSDLAGGRVDNEQFF. CDR3 in DNA: TGTGCCAGCAGCGACCTAGCGGGGGGCCGTGTAGACAATGAGCAGTTCTTC.

DNA for the CDR3: TGTGCCAGCAGCTTAGGGGACAGGGACGAGGATGGCTACACCTTC. Its protein product is CASSLGDRDEDGYTF. The chain combines TRBV7-9 with TRBJ1-2, with 9 bases matching TRBD1. This CDR3 is 15 amino acids long. Germline CDR1 reads SEHNR; CDR2 reads FQNEAQ (reference sequence). Trimming removed 1 base from V and 6 bases from J; junction bases left unmatched: 6.

The genes are TRBV11-2 and TRBJ1-5; 12 nucleotides align to TRBD1. The trim removed 5 bases at V and 6 bases at J, leaving 2 bases unmatched. The CDR3 covers 14 residues. The germline gives CDR1 SGHAT, CDR2 FQNNGV. CDR3 sequence reads: CASSGTGGGQPQHF. The CDR3 DNA sequence: TGTGCCAGCAGCGGGACAGGGGGCGGTCAGCCCCAGCATTTT.

J is TRBJ2-5 and V is TRBV15, with TRBD2 as a possible D gene (6 bases). With 4 bases removed from V and 4 bases from J, the gap between germline ends came to 10 bases. This CDR3 comprises 13 residues. The germline gives CDR1 LNHNV, CDR2 YYDKDF (reference sequence). CDR3 in amino acids: CATSKSGPETQYF. The CDR3 DNA sequence: TGTGCCACCAGCAAAAGCGGGCCAGAGACCCAGTACTTC.

Turning to this clone: Other nucleotide sequences in the sample specify the same CDR3. The rearrangement links TRBV18 to TRBJ1-5, with 9 bases aligning to TRBD1. V trimming: 4 bases; J trimming: 1 base; junction bases outside the gene matches: 2. Germline assignment: CDR1 KGHSH and CDR2 LQKENI. The length of the CDR3 is 15 residues. The CDR3 nucleotides are TGTGCCAGCTCACAACAGGGGGCGAGCAATCAGCCCCAGCATTTT. Protein sequence: CASSQQGASNQPQHF.

V is TRBV13 and J is TRBJ2-1; 7 bases fit TRBD1. Germline V gene data show CDR1 as PRHDT and CDR2 as FYEKMQ (reference sequence). Unmatched junction bases numbered 15, after V lost 5 bases and J lost 5 bases. This CDR3 spans 17 amino acids. As DNA, the CDR3 is TGTGCCAGCAGCATCCGGGACAGAGTACGACAGAACAATGAGCAGTTCTTC. The encoded protein is CASSIRDRVRQNNEQFF.

The V call is TRBV7-6, the J call TRBJ2-7; 9 bases line up with TRBD2. The V gene end was trimmed by 1 base and the J gene end by 4 bases; junction bases not matched to a gene: 8. Germline loops: CDR1 SGHVS, CDR2 FNYEAQ. This CDR3 has 16 amino acids. This chain's CDR3 is CASSLDGTSISYEQYF. CDR3 bases: TGTGCCAGCAGCTTAGATGGGACTAGCATTTCATACGAGCAGTACTTC.

This clone was seen once. V and J are TRBV5-4 and TRBJ1-1; 8 positions match TRBD1. V lost 5 bases, J lost 2 bases, and 17 bases stayed unmatched. The CDR3 is 18 amino acids. CDR1 SGHNT and CDR2 YYREEE come from the germline V gene (reference sequence). CDR3 DNA: TGTGCCAGCAGTCACCAGGGGGCAAAAGACCGCTTTAACACTGAAGCTTTCTTT. Amino acid sequence: CASSHQGAKDRFNTEAFF.

The rearrangement joins TRBV5-8 to TRBJ1-2; the D is unclear. Trimming took off 0 bases at V and 4 bases at J, with 13 bases between the two ends. This CDR3 has 15 residues. Germline V CDR1 and CDR2: SGHTS, YDEGEE. CDR3 loop: CASSLVQRTAYGYTF. The CDR3 nucleotides are TGTGCCAGCAGCTTGGTACAGAGGACTGCCTATGGCTACACCTTC.

V and J are TRBV4-3 and TRBJ1-5; D not resolved. Trimming stripped 0 bases from V and 6 bases from J, with 9 bases between. The germline V gene encodes CDR1 LGHNA and CDR2 YSLEER. This CDR3 contains 14 residues. The CDR3 DNA sequence: TGCGCCAGCAGCCAAGAATGGCAAGTTCAGCCCCAGCATTTT. Translation: CASSQEWQVQPQHF.